The rows below give T cell receptor beta chains drawn from one sample of a study of T-cell memory formation after mild COVID-19. TCRdb reprocessed the 5' RACE reads with MiXCR, giving one entry per CDR3 protein. The table has 25,000 to 35,000 distinct CDR3 sequences, 7.4% seen once. Sequencing used PBMCs or a T cell subset sorted from them (not recorded which). The receptors originated from an adult woman who had mild COVID-19 (a few samples of this study predate the infection). Cell type and time point are not known. Both conserved end residues are part of each CDR3. The D gene is left open where the match is weak. Clone size is shown for a subset of rows, as once, few, many or a class of expanded clone.

j_call	d_call	clone_size	v_call	cdr3_aa	cdr3_nt
TRBJ2-2	-	many	TRBV6-2/TRBV6-3	CAGGRANTGELFF	TGTGCCGGGGGGAGAGCGAACACCGGGGAGCTGTTTTTT
TRBJ2-3	TRBD2	many	TRBV4-2	CASSQGTSADTQYF	TGTGCCAGCAGCCAAGGGACTAGCGCAGATACGCAGTATTTT
TRBJ1-2	-	few	TRBV4-3	CASSQDLGWDYGYTF	TGCGCCAGCAGCCAAGATTTGGGGTGGGACTATGGCTACACCTTC
TRBJ1-3	-	many	TRBV7-9	CAGGLSSGNTIYF	TGTGCAGGAGGGCTTAGCTCTGGAAACACCATATATTTT
TRBJ2-5	TRBD1	many	TRBV5-1	CASSLGDRGQGETQYF	TGCGCCAGCAGCTTGGGGGACAGAGGACAGGGAGAGACCCAGTACTTC
TRBJ2-1	-	many	TRBV19	CASSIDFGGLTYNEQFF	TGTGCCAGTAGTATAGATTTCGGGGGACTTACCTACAATGAGCAGTTCTTC
TRBJ1-6	-	many	TRBV4-1	CASSQGTNNSPLHF	TGCGCCAGCAGCCAAGGGACAAATAATTCACCCCTCCACTTT
TRBJ1-1	TRBD1	many	TRBV6-2/TRBV6-3	CASSYVGTVLTEAFF	TGTGCCAGCAGTTACGTGGGGACAGTTCTCACTGAAGCTTTCTTT
TRBJ2-3	-	many	TRBV12-3/TRBV12-4	CASRPSSTDTQYF	TGTGCCAGCAGACCCTCGTCCACAGATACGCAGTATTTT
TRBJ1-5	-	few	TRBV2	CASSGTAQQPQHF	TGTGCCAGCAGTGGGACAGCCCAACAGCCCCAGCATTTT
TRBJ1-2	TRBD1	many	TRBV2	CASSENRGRGGYGYTF	TGTGCCAGCAGTGAGAACAGGGGGCGCGGAGGCTATGGCTACACCTTC
TRBJ1-4	-	many	TRBV15	CATSRDANEKLFF	TGTGCCACCAGCAGGGACGCCAATGAAAAACTGTTTTTT
TRBJ2-3	TRBD2	many	TRBV2	CASSDGREELRTQYF	TGTGCCAGCAGTGATGGACGGGAGGAGCTCCGGACGCAGTATTTT
TRBJ1-5	-	-	TRBV15	CATSRDNQHQHF	TGTGCCACCAGCAGAGATAACCAGCACCAGCATTTT
TRBJ2-1	TRBD2	many	TRBV5-1	CASSPGLAGGRSYNEQFF	TGCGCCAGCAGCCCCGGACTAGCGGGGGGTAGGTCCTACAATGAGCAGTTCTTC
TRBJ1-1	-	many	TRBV7-2	CASSLAFRNTEAFF	TGTGCCAGCAGCTTAGCGTTCCGGAACACTGAAGCTTTCTTT
TRBJ2-1	-	many	TRBV4-1	CASSQFVGSRNNEQFF	TGCGCCAGCAGCCAATTTGTGGGGTCCAGGAACAATGAGCAGTTCTTC
TRBJ2-7	TRBD2	-	TRBV9	CASSVEAGGPKQYF	TGTGCCAGCAGCGTAGAAGCGGGGGGCCCTAAGCAGTACTTC
TRBJ2-3	TRBD1	many	TRBV7-9	CASSLGGQFTDTQYF	TGTGCCAGCAGCTTAGGGGGACAGTTCACAGATACGCAGTATTTT
TRBJ2-1	-	many	TRBV7-9	CASSPGQHNEQFF	TGTGCCAGCAGCCCTGGACAGCACAATGAGCAGTTCTTC
TRBJ2-1	-	few	TRBV6-2/TRBV6-3	CASSYSGVQNEQFF	TGTGCCAGCAGTTACTCGGGAGTTCAGAATGAGCAGTTCTTC
TRBJ2-1	TRBD2	medium-sized	TRBV7-3	CASSSTSDPYNEQFF	TGTGCCAGCAGCTCCACTAGCGACCCCTACAATGAGCAGTTCTTC
TRBJ2-1	TRBD2	many	TRBV20-1	CSGGEVAGQEQFF	TGCAGTGGAGGGGAGGTAGCGGGCCAAGAGCAGTTCTTC
TRBJ1-6	TRBD1	-	TRBV27	CASSPADRVASPLHF	TGTGCCAGCAGTCCTGCAGACAGGGTCGCTTCACCCCTCCACTTT
TRBJ2-3	-	many	TRBV20-1	CSAPTASGIKSTDTQYF	TGCAGTGCACCCACAGCTTCGGGGATTAAAAGCACAGATACGCAGTATTTT
TRBJ1-1	-	many	TRBV20-1	CSAREPDRNTEAFF	TGCAGTGCTAGAGAGCCGGACAGGAACACTGAAGCTTTCTTT
TRBJ2-1	-	many	TRBV4-3	CASSQDRVGDNEQFF	TGCGCCAGCAGCCAAGATCGGGTGGGGGACAATGAGCAGTTCTTC
TRBJ2-1	TRBD1	many	TRBV5-6	CASSLRDRASEQFF	TGTGCCAGCAGCTTGCGGGACAGGGCTAGTGAGCAGTTCTTC
TRBJ2-2	TRBD2	few	TRBV10-3	CAISRLAGKTGELFF	TGTGCCATCAGTCGGCTAGCGGGCAAGACCGGGGAGCTGTTTTTT
TRBJ1-5	-	many	TRBV19	CASSAPQGRGQPQHF	TGTGCCAGTAGTGCCCCACAGGGTAGGGGTCAGCCCCAGCATTTT
TRBJ2-1	TRBD2	many	TRBV7-2	CASSLVAGAPLNEQFF	TGTGCCAGCAGCTTAGTTGCGGGAGCCCCTCTCAATGAGCAGTTCTTC
TRBJ2-1	-	many	TRBV20-1	CSANPGLYNEQFF	TGCAGTGCTAATCCGGGCCTTTACAATGAGCAGTTCTTC
TRBJ1-2	-	many	TRBV7-6	CASSPRETGLNGYTF	TGTGCCAGCAGCCCGAGAGAGACAGGATTAAATGGCTACACCTTC
TRBJ2-1	TRBD2	many	TRBV20-1	CSARGGTSSYNEQFF	TGCAGTGCTAGGGGCGGGACTAGCTCCTACAATGAGCAGTTCTTC
TRBJ2-5	-	many	TRBV11-2	CASSFTNTVQETQYF	TGTGCCAGCAGCTTTACTAACACCGTCCAAGAGACCCAGTACTTC
TRBJ1-1	-	many	TRBV9	CASSPGDRANTEAFF	TGTGCCAGCAGCCCAGGGGACCGGGCGAACACTGAAGCTTTCTTT